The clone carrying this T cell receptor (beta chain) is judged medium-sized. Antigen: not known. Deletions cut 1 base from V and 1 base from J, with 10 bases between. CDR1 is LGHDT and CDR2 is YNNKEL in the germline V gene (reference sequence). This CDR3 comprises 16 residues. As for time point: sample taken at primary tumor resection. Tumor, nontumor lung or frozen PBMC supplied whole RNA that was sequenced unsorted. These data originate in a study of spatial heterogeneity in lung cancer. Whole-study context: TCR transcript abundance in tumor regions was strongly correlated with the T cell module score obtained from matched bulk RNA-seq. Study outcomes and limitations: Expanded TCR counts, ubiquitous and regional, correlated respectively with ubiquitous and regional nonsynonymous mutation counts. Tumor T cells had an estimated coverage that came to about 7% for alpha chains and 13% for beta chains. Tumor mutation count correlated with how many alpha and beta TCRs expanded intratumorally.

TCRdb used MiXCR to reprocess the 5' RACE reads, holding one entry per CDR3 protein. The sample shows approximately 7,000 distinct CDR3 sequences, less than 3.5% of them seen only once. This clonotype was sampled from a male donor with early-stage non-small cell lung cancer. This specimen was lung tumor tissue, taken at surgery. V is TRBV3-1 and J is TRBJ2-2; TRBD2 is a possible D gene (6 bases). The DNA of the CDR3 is TGTGCCAGCAGCCAAGTCATTAGCGGGAACACCGGGGAGCTGTTTTTT. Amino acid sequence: CASSQVISGNTGELFF.